This T cell receptor (beta chain) was documented in a study of blood T cell repertoires in COVID-19. This CDR3 comprises 18 residues. Germline V gene data show CDR1 as LGHNA and CDR2 as YSLEER. Trimming took 0 bases from V and 4 from J, leaving 18 bases between them. Clones were sequenced by immunoSEQ multiplex PCR, and TCRdb holds only the in-frame ones, with some missing. Of about 75,000 clones listed, more than 75% were seen once; the top ten hold roughly 20%. Specimen: peripheral blood. The TCR comes from a human donor in a cohort sampled during active COVID-19. The chain has TRBV4-3 and TRBJ2-2, with D possibly TRBD2 on 6 matching bases. This CDR3 reads CASSQEGRGVGGTGELFF. DNA of the CDR3: TGCGCCAGCAGCCAAGAGGGGCGGGGAGTTGGCGGCACCGGGGAGCTGTTTTTT.